This TCR beta chain was retrieved from a study of blood T cell repertoires in COVID-19 (dated by TCRdb to the early 2020s). With respect to the entire study: The collaborator samples originated in the United States, Italy and Spain and spanned the acute and convalescent phases of COVID-19. The prospective study material was composed of cDNA or gDNA derived from T cells, B-cell-depleted T cells, or PBMCs. Subjects who had been exposed to COVID-19, were actively infected with it, or had recovered from it provided the deeply sampled blood TCRbeta repertoires that made up the dataset. The repertoires were made available in a free public database intended to serve as a resource for research on the immune response to SARS-CoV-2. The samples were drawn from the first 160 participants of the ongoing ImmuneRACE study and from 1,254 subjects provided by 6 global collaborators. Sample metadata almost always included a de-identified subject ID, COVID-19 status, age in years and sex. Where available, HLA class I and class II types were taken from metadata supplied by the sample provider and were not determined by assay-based typing.

Trimming accounts for 5 bases at V and 3 bases at J, while the number of junction bases matched to no gene is 9. CDR1 and CDR2 are drawn from the germline V gene: MNHEY, SVGEGT. The CDR3, from cysteine to phenylalanine, totals 17 residues. The sequence is cut down to CDR3 DNA, 51 bases in frame from base 1. Paper-wide results and their limitations: How much clinical and demographic metadata was included differed by source and by participant, and the metadata was provided uncurated.

At one collaborating source in Seattle, patients were enrolled during active infection and were followed longitudinally through the course of disease. The collaborating institutions used their own protocols to collect whole blood in K2EDTA tubes. Collaborator samples were shipped for TCRbeta analysis as frozen whole blood, isolated PBMCs, or DNA extracted from either sample type. Of note for this clone: The antigen it recognizes is unknown. It has no much larger one-base neighbor in the sample; base qualities were not kept.

The immunoSEQ Assay, a bias-controlled multiplex PCR, was used to amplify TCRbeta CDR3 regions from genomic DNA. In the authors' own workflow: The number of nucleated cells in each sample was estimated by amplification of reference gene primers within the assay. Sequence reads were collapsed and filtered to measure the absolute abundance of every unique TCRbeta CDR3 rearrangement. For each sample, productive Simpson clonality was calculated as the square root of Simpson's diversity index across productive rearrangements. TCRdb re-hosts the immuneACCESS table, in-frame sequences only. Its copies lack some clones; in the studies checked, an unresolved V gene accounts for under half of them, and the cause for the rest is not known. From that table come the V and J calls and clone size; the DNA was used to work out D and trimming. The sample table records 400,000 or so clones; 75% to 90% of these occur just once. Of the sample, roughly 1.6% falls within the top ten clones.

This sequence uses TRBV6-2 or TRBV6-3 and TRBJ1-5; 11 central bases correspond to TRBD1. Source material: peripheral blood. This TCR was sampled from a middle-aged woman with COVID-19, enrolled during active disease. CDR3 loop: CASSLGTGGPNNQPQHF. The bases are TGTGCCAGCAGTCTCGGGACAGGGGGACCCAACAATCAGCCCCAGCATTTT.